These 20 T cell receptor beta chains were sequenced from one sample in a study of early stage breast cancer tumors. TCRdb's copy holds only in-frame clones and misses some; the assay was immunoSEQ multiplex PCR. The profile shows 30,000 to 40,000 clones, 70% to 85% of them singletons. The sequencing input was blood. The source is a person aged 60 to 70 with breast cancer.

The rearrangement joins TRBV10-3 to TRBJ2-1; 7 bases fit TRBD2. V gave up 0 bases and J gave up 5 bases; unmatched junction bases: 7. Germline CDR1 is ENHRY and CDR2 is SYGVKD. The CDR3 has 16 residues. The CDR3 DNA is TGTGCCATCAGTGAGTCGGGGGGGGGTTACGACAATGAGCAGTTCTTC. This sequence encodes CAISESGGGYDNEQFF.

This chain uses TRBV7-3 with TRBJ1-1, with D unresolved. V lost 6 bases, J lost 1 base, and 9 bases lay in between. Germline loops: CDR1 SGHTA, CDR2 FQGTGA. The CDR3 runs 13 residues. CDR3 sequence reads: CASRYSQNTEAFF. DNA of the CDR3: TGTGCCAGCAGGTACTCCCAGAACACTGAAGCTTTCTTT. The whole variable domain, filled in from reference TRBV7-3 and TRBJ1-1, reads GAGVSQTPSNKVTEKGKYVELRCDPISGHTALYWYRQSLGQGPEFLIYFQGTGAADDSGLPNDRFFAVRPEGSVSTLKIQRTERGDSAVYLCASRYSQNTEAFFGQGTRLTVV.

The rearrangement uses TRBV5-5 and TRBJ1-3, with unresolved D. V was pared by 4 bases and J by 0 bases, with 8 bases between. The CDR3 loop spans 14 amino acids. Germline V gives CDR1 SGHKS, CDR2 YYEKEE (reference sequence). The CDR3 is CASSATSSGNTIYF. For the CDR3, the DNA is TGTGCCAGCAGCGCCACAAGCTCTGGAAACACCATATATTTT.

CDR3 DNA: TGTGCCAGTAGTATCGGGACAGGGGCCTATGAAGCTTTCTTT. As protein: CASSIGTGAYEAFF. The J gene is TRBJ1-1, the V gene TRBV19, with 10 bases lining up with TRBD1. V lost 3 bases to trimming and J lost 7 bases; unmatched junction nucleotides: 5. This CDR3 contains 14 residues. The germline V gene has CDR1 LNHDA and CDR2 SQIVND (reference sequence).

This clone occurred once. V is TRBV7-9 and J is TRBJ2-6, with D tentatively TRBD1 (5 bases). Germline lookup yields CDR1 SEHNR and CDR2 FQNEAQ (reference sequence). The CDR3 has 16 residues. V was trimmed by 3 bases and J by 1 base, leaving 10 bases between them. CDR3 loop: CASSFRKGSGANVLTF. The CDR3 DNA follows: TGTGCCAGCAGCTTCAGGAAGGGGTCTGGGGCCAACGTCCTGACTTTC.

The CDR3 reads CASSSQGVPGELFF. CDR3 in DNA: TGTGCCAGCAGCTCACAGGGGGTTCCCGGGGAGCTGTTTTTT. The genes are TRBV27 and TRBJ2-2, with 8 bases aligning to TRBD1. V gave up 6 bases and J gave up 6 bases; unmatched junction bases: 6. CDR3 size: 14 residues. Germline V gives CDR1 MNHEY, CDR2 SMNVEV (reference sequence).

The chain has TRBV5-1 and TRBJ2-2, with TRBD2 as a possible D gene (6 bases). The CDR3 has 15 amino acids. V lost 1 base, J lost 1 base, and 8 bases lay in between. CDR1 is SGHRS and CDR2 is YFSETQ in the germline V gene. The DNA for the CDR3 is TGCGCCAGCAGCTTGTACGGGGGGAACACCGGGGAGCTGTTTTTT. This codes for CASSLYGGNTGELFF. Full variable domain (rest looked up from reference TRBV5-1 and TRBJ2-2): KAGVTQTPRYLIKTRGQQVTLSCSPISGHRSVSWYQQTPGQGLQFLFEYFSETQRNKGNFPGRFSGRQFSNSRSEMNVSTLELGDSALYLCASSLYGGNTGELFFGEGSRLTVL.

The V and J genes are TRBV19 and TRBJ1-1; no clear D gene. CDR1 is LNHDA and CDR2 is SQIVND in the germline V gene (reference sequence). This CDR3 contains 15 residues. V lost 2 bases and J lost 3, with 13 bases in between. The CDR3 region is CASSIQGRAYTEAFF. CDR3 sequence (DNA): TGTGCCAGTAGTATACAAGGGAGGGCCTACACTGAAGCTTTCTTT.

The chain carries TRBV28 and TRBJ2-1; unclear D gene. Germline V CDR1 and CDR2: MDHEN, SYDVKM. The CDR3 runs to 10 residues. V shed 8 bases and J shed 5 bases, with 4 bases lying between them. The CDR3 loop is CASRHNEQFF. CDR3 nucleotides: TGTGCCAGCCGCCACAATGAGCAGTTCTTC.

A remark on this clone: Compared with germline, one end of the junction differs, possibly owing to a read error. The chain employs TRBV4-1 and TRBJ2-5; unclear D gene. The J call could be wrong; TRBJ2-7 is a better fit for the DNA end. Germline V gives CDR1 MGHRA, CDR2 YSYEKL. There are 13 residues in the CDR3. For the CDR3, the DNA is TGCGCCAGCAGCCAAGTTGTTTCCTCCGAGCAGTACTTC. This sequence encodes CASSQVVSSEQYF.

The chain recombines TRBV11-3 with TRBJ1-1; unclear D gene. This CDR3 is built from 13 residues. Deletions cut 5 bases from V and 1 base from J, with 8 bases between. The germline gives CDR1 SGHNT, CDR2 YENEEA. CDR3 sequence reads: CASSQRSNTEAFF. The CDR3 bases are TGTGCCAGCAGCCAGCGGTCGAACACTGAAGCTTTCTTT.

The chain uses TRBV19 and TRBJ1-1, with 8 bases fitting TRBD1. Trimming took 5 bases from V and 4 from J; bases not matched to a gene: 3. From germline, CDR1 is LNHDA and CDR2 SQIVND (reference sequence). CDR3 length: 13 residues. CDR3 DNA: TGTGCCAGTAGTCGCAGGGGGCTCACTGAAGCTTTCTTT. Translation gives CASSRRGLTEAFF.

This clone was detected only a few times. The chain employs TRBV2 and TRBJ1-2, with D possibly matching TRBD1 (6 bases). The CDR3 consists of 16 residues. Germline CDR1 SNHLY, CDR2 FYNNEI. V shed 4 bases and J shed 0 bases, with 15 bases lying between them. CDR3 bases: TGTGCCAGCAGTGCGAGGGGGGCTGGCTCTAACTATGGCTACACCTTC. This codes for CASSARGAGSNYGYTF. The variable domain in full, completed from reference TRBV2 and TRBJ1-2, reads EPEVTQTPSHQVTQMGQEVILRCVPISNHLYFYWYRQILGQKVEFLVSFYNNEISEKSEIFDDQFSVERPDGSNFTLKIRSTKLEDSAMYFCASSARGAGSNYGYTFGSGTRLTVV.

The rearrangement links TRBV9 to TRBJ2-7; D may be TRBD2 (6 bases). This CDR3 is 16 amino acids long. Germline CDR1 is SGDLS and CDR2 is YYNGEE. V lost 4 bases to trimming and J lost 0 bases, with 17 bases between them. CDR3: CASSREGGVSSYEQYF. CDR3 DNA sequence: TGTGCCAGCAGCCGTGAAGGCGGGGTCAGCTCCTACGAGCAGTACTTC.

This clone was seen a few times. The chain is built from TRBV5-1 and TRBJ1-1; 7 bases agree with TRBD1. Germline V CDR1 and CDR2: SGHRS, YFSETQ. V lost 2 bases, J lost 6 bases, and 1 base stayed unmatched. This CDR3 comprises 12 residues. The CDR3 here is CASSFDRAEAFF. The DNA for the CDR3 is TGCGCCAGCAGCTTCGACAGGGCTGAAGCTTTCTTT.

The chain couples TRBV6-6 to TRBJ1-2; D gene unclear. Germline CDR1 MNHNY, CDR2 SVGAGI (reference sequence). Deletions cut 2 bases from V and 8 bases from J, with 3 bases between. The CDR3 extends over 10 amino acids. CDR3 sequence: CASSYAGYTF. The CDR3 DNA follows: TGTGCCAGCAGTTACGCGGGCTACACCTTC.

This clone appeared once. The V call is TRBV19, the J call TRBJ2-5, with TRBD1 matching 9 bases. With 9 bases clipped from V and 2 bases from J, the junction kept 7 bases outside the gene matches. This CDR3 comprises 14 residues. Germline lookup yields CDR1 LNHDA and CDR2 SQIVND (reference sequence). CDR3 residues: CARRSGTGQETQYF. The DNA for the CDR3 is TGTGCCAGAAGGTCCGGGACAGGGCAAGAGACCCAGTACTTC.

The chain couples TRBV9 to TRBJ2-1; 7 nucleotides line up with TRBD1. V trimming: 3 bases; J trimming: 6 bases; junction bases outside the gene matches: 6. This CDR3 spans 14 amino acids. Looked up from germline, CDR1 is SGDLS and CDR2 is YYNGEE. The CDR3 DNA sequence: TGTGCCAGCAGCGGGGACAGCCCTCTCAATGAGCAGTTCTTC. Translated: CASSGDSPLNEQFF.

The chain links TRBV7-2 to TRBJ1-1; D is ambiguous. CDR3 length equals 14 residues. V shed 5 bases and J shed 4 bases, with 14 bases lying between them. CDR1 is SGHTA and CDR2 is FQGNSA in the germline V gene. CDR3 sequence reads: CASSPGRFLTEAFF. CDR3 bases: TGTGCCAGCAGCCCCGGACGATTTCTCACTGAAGCTTTCTTT.

The chain links TRBV5-5 to TRBJ2-7, with D perhaps matching TRBD1 or TRBD2 (7 bases each). Germline CDR1 is SGHKS and CDR2 is YYEKEE (reference sequence). The V gene lost 5 bases and the J gene lost 6 bases, with 24 bases spanning the gap. The CDR3 consists of 16 residues. The CDR3 coding sequence is TGTGCCAGCAGACCCTTACCCACGACAGGGAGGGGCGAGCAGTACTTC. Translating it yields CASRPLPTTGRGEQYF. Based on the CDR3 plus reference TRBV5-5 and TRBJ2-7, the full variable domain is DAGVTQSPTHLIKTRGQQVTLRCSPISGHKSVSWYQQVLGQGPQFIFQYYEKEERGRGNFPDRFSARQFPNYSSELNVNALLLGDSALYLCASRPLPTTGRGEQYFGPGTRLTVT.